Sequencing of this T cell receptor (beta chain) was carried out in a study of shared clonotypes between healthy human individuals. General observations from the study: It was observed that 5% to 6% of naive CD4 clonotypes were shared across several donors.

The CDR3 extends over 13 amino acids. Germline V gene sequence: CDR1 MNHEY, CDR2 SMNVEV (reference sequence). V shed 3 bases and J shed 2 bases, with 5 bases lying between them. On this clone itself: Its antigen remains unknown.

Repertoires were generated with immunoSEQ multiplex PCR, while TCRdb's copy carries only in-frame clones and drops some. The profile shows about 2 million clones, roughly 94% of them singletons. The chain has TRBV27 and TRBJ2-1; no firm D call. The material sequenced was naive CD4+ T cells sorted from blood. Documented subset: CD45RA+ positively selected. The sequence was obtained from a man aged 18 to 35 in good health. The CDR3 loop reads CASSFFPYNEQFF. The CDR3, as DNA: TGTGCCAGCAGTTTCTTCCCCTACAATGAGCAGTTCTTC.